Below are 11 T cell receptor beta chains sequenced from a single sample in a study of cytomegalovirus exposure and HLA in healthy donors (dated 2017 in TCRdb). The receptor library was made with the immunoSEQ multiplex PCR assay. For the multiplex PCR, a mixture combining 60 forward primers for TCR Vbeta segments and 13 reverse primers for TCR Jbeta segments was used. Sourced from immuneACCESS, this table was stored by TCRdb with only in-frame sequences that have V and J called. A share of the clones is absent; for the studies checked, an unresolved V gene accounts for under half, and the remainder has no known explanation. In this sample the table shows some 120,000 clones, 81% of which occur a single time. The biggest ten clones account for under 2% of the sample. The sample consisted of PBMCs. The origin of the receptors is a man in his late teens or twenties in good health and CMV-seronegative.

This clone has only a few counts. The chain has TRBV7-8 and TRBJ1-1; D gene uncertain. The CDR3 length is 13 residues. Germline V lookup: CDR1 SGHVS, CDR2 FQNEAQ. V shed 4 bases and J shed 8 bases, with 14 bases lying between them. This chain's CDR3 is CASSSFPGREAFF. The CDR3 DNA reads TGTGCCAGCAGCTCATTCCCGGGGAGGGAAGCTTTCTTT.

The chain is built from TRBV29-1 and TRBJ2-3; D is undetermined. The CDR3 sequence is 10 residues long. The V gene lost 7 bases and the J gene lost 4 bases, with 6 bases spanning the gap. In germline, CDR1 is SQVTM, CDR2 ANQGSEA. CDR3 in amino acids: CSAEPDTQYF. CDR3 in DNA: TGCAGCGCCGAGCCAGATACGCAGTATTTT.

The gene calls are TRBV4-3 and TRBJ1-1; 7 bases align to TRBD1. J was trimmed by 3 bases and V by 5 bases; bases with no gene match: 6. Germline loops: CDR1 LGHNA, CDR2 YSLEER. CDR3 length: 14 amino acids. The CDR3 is CASSLEGADTEAFF. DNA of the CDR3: TGCGCCAGCAGCTTGGAGGGGGCGGACACTGAAGCTTTCTTT.

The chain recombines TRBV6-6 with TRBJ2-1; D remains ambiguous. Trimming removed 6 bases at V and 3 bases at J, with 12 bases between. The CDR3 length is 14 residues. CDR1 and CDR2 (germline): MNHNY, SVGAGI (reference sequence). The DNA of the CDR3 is TGTGCCAGCAGCCAATCCGCGAGCTACAATGAGCAGTTCTTC. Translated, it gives CASSQSASYNEQFF.

The CDR3 nucleotides are TGTGCCAGTAGTATGCAGGGGAACACTGAAGCTTTCTTT. It codes for CASSMQGNTEAFF. V is TRBV19 and J is TRBJ1-1; tentatively, D is TRBD1 (5 bases). Germline V gene data show CDR1 as LNHDA and CDR2 as SQIVND (reference sequence). The CDR3 extends over 13 amino acids. V lost 3 bases, J lost 1 base, and 6 bases lay in between. Full variable domain (outside the CDR3, taken from reference TRBV19 and TRBJ1-1): DGGITQSPKYLFRKEGQNVTLSCEQNLNHDAMYWYRQDPGQGLRLIYYSQIVNDFQKGDIAEGYSVSREKKESFPLTVTSAQKNPTAFYLCASSMQGNTEAFFGQGTRLTVV.

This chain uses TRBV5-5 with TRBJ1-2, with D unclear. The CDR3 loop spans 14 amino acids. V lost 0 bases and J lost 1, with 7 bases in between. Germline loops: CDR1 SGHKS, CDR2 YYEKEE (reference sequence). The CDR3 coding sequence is TGTGCCAGCAGCTTGGTGGCAGATAACTATGGCTACACCTTC. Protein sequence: CASSLVADNYGYTF.

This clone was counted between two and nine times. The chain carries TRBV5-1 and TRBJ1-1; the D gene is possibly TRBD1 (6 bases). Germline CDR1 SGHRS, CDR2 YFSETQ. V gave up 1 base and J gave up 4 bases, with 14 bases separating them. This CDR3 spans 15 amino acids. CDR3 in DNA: TGCGCCAGCAGCTTGTTTCGGGGGGCCAGCACTGAAGCTTTCTTT. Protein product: CASSLFRGASTEAFF.

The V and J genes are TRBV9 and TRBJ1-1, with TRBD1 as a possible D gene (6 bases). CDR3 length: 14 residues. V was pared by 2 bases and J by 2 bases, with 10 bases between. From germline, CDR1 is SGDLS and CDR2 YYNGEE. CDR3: CASSVRGSNTEAFF. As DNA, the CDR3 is TGTGCCAGCAGCGTCAGGGGCTCTAACACTGAAGCTTTCTTT.

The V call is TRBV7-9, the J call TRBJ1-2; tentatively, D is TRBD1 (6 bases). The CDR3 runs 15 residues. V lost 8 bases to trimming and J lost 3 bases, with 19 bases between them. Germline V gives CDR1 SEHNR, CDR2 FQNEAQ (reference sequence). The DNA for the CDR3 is TGTGCCAGCGGGAAAGAGTACAGGGAAGACTATGGCTACACCTTC. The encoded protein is CASGKEYREDYGYTF.

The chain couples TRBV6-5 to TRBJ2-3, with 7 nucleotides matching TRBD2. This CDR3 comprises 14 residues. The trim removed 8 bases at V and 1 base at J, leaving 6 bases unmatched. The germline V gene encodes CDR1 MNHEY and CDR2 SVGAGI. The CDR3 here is CASSNAGGTDTQYF. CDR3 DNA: TGTGCCAGCTCTAATGCGGGGGGCACAGATACGCAGTATTTT.

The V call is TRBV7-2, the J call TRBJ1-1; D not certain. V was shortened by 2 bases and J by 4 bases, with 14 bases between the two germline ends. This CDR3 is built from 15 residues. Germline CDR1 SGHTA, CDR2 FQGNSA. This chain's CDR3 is CASSLWVSEGTEAFF. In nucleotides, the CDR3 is TGTGCCAGCAGCTTATGGGTTTCGGAGGGCACTGAAGCTTTCTTT.